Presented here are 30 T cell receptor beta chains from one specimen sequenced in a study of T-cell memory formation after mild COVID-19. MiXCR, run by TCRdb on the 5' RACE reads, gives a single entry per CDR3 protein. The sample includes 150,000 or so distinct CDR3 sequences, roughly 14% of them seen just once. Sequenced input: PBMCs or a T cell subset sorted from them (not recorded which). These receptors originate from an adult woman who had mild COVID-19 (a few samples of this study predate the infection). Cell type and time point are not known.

CDR3 sequence reads: CATSRVWGSYEQYF. DNA of the CDR3: TGTGCCACCAGCAGAGTGTGGGGCAGCTACGAGCAGTACTTC. V gene TRBV15 combines with J gene TRBJ2-7; tentatively, D is TRBD1 (5 bases). Deletions cut 1 base from V and 3 bases from J, with 10 bases between. The CDR3 has 14 amino acids. Per germline, CDR1 LNHNV and CDR2 YYDKDF (reference sequence).

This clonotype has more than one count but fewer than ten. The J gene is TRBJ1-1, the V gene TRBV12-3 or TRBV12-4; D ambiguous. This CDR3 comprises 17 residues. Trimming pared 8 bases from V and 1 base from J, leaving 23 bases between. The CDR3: CASSLNGYAPRNTEAFF. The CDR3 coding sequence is TGTGCCAGCTCCTTAAATGGGTATGCCCCGAGGAACACTGAAGCTTTCTTT.

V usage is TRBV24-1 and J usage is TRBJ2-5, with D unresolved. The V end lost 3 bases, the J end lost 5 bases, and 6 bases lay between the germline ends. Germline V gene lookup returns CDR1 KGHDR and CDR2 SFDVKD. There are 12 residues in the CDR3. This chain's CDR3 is CATSDPLETQYF. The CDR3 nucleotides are TGTGCCACCAGTGATCCGCTGGAGACCCAGTACTTC.

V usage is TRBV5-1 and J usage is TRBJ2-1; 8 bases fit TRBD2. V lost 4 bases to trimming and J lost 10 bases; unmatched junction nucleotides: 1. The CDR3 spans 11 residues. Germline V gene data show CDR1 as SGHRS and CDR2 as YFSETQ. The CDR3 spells CASSGGGEQFF. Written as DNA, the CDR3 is TGCGCCAGCAGCGGCGGGGGGGAGCAGTTCTTC.

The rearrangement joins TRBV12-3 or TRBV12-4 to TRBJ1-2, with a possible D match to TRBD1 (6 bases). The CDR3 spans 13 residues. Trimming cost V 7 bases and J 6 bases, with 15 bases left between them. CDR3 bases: TGTGCCAGCAACTGGGGGGGGGCTAATGGCTACACCTTC. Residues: CASNWGGANGYTF.

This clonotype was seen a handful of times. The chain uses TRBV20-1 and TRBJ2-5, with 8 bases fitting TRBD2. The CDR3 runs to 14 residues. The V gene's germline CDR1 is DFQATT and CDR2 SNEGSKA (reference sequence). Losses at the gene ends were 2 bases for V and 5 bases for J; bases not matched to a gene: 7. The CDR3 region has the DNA TGCAGTGCTAGAAGCCAGCGGGAGCAGGAGACCCAGTACTTC. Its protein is CSARSQREQETQYF.

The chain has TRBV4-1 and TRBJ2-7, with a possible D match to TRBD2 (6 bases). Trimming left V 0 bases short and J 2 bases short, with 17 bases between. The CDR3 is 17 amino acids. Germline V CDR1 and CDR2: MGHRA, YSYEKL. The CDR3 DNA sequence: TGCGCCAGCAGCCAAGAGACTTTCGGGGGAACTGCCTACGAGCAGTACTTC. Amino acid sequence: CASSQETFGGTAYEQYF.

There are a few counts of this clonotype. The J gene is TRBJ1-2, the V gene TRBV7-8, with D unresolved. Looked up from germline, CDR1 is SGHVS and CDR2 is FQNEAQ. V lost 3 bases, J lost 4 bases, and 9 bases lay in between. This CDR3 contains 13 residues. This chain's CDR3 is CASSFTGGYGYTF. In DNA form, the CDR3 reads TGTGCCAGCAGCTTCACGGGAGGCTATGGCTACACCTTC.

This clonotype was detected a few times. The CDR3 sequence: CASSHYQRGPNTGELFF. The CDR3 DNA reads TGTGCCAGCAGTCACTATCAGCGGGGGCCCAACACCGGGGAGCTGTTTTTT. The V call is TRBV12-3 or TRBV12-4, the J call TRBJ2-2, with 8 bases identical to TRBD2. CDR3 length: 17 residues. V lost 5 bases and J lost 2; bases outside the gene matches: 10.

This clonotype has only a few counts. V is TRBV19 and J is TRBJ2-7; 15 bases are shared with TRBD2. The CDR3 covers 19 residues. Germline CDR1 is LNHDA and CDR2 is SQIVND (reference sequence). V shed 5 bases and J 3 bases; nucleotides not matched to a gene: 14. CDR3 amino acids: CASSASQGLAGGRRYEQYF. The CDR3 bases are TGTGCCAGTAGTGCCTCCCAGGGACTAGCGGGAGGCCGGCGCTACGAGCAGTACTTC.

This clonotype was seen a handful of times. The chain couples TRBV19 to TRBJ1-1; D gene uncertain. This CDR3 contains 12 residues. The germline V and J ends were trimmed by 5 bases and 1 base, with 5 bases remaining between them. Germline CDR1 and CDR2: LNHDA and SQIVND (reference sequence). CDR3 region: CASSFRNTEAFF. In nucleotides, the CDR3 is TGTGCCAGTAGTTTCAGGAACACTGAAGCTTTCTTT.

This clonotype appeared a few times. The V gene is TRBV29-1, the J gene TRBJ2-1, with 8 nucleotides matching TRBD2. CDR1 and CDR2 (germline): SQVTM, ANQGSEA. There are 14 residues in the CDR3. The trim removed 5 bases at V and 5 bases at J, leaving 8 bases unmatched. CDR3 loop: CSVYPAGEHNEQFF. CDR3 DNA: TGCAGCGTTTACCCAGCGGGAGAACACAATGAGCAGTTCTTC.

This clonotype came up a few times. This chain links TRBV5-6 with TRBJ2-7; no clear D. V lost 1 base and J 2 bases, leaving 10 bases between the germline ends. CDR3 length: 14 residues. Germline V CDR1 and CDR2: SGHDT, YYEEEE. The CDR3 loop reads CASSLTLQTYEQYF. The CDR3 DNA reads TGTGCCAGCAGCTTGACCCTACAGACCTACGAGCAGTACTTC.

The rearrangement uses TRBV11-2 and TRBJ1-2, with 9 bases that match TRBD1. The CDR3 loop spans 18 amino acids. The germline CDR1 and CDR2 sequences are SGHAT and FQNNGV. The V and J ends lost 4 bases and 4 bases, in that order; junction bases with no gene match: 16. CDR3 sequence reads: CASSWGDRVATRPYGYTF. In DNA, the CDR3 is TGTGCCAGCAGCTGGGGGGACAGGGTTGCTACTCGACCCTATGGCTACACCTTC.

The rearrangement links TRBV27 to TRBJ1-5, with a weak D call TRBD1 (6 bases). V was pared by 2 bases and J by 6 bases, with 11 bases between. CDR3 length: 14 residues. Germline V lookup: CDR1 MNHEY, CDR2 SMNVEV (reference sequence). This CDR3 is CASSLRGRGQPQHF. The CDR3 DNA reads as TGTGCCAGCAGTTTAAGGGGGAGAGGTCAGCCCCAGCATTTT.

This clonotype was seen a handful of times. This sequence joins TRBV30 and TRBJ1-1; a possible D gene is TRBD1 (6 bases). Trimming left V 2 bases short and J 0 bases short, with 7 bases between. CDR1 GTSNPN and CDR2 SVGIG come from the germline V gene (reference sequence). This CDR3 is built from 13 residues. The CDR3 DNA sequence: TGTGCCTGGAGTTCAGGGGTGAACACTGAAGCTTTCTTT. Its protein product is CAWSSGVNTEAFF.

CDR3 in DNA: TGTGCCACCAGTGAACACGGGACTGCCAATGAGCAGTTCTTC. Translating gives CATSEHGTANEQFF. The gene calls are TRBV24-1 and TRBJ2-1; possible D gene TRBD2, 6 bases. CDR1 is KGHDR, CDR2 SFDVKD, per germline. The V gene lost 4 bases and the J gene lost 6 bases, with 12 bases spanning the gap. This CDR3 is 14 amino acids long.

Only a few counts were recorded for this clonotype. DNA for the CDR3: TGTGCCAGCAGCAAAGGAGCGGGAGTGTATGGTACAGATACGCAGTATTTT. Protein sequence: CASSKGAGVYGTDTQYF. The chain combines TRBV12-3 or TRBV12-4 with TRBJ2-3; 8 bases line up with TRBD2. The CDR3 consists of 17 residues. Trimming took 6 bases from V and 3 from J; bases not matched to a gene: 14.

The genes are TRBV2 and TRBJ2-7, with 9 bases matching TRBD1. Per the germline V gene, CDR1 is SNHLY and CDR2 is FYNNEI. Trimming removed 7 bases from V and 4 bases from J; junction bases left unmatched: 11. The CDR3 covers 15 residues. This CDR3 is CASTRVGQGQYEQYF. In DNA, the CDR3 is TGTGCCAGCACTAGGGTGGGACAGGGACAATACGAGCAGTACTTC.

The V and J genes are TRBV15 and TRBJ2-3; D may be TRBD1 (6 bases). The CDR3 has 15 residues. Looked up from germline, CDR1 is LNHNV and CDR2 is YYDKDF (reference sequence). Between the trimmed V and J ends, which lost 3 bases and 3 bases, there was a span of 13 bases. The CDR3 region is CATSRVGARTDTQYF. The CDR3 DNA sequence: TGTGCCACCAGCAGGGTGGGGGCGAGAACAGATACGCAGTATTTT.

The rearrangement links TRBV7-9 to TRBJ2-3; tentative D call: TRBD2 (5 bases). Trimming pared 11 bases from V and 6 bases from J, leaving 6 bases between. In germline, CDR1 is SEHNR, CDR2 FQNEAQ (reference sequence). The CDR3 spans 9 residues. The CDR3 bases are TGTGCCGGCGGGGATACGCAGTATTTT. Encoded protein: CAGGDTQYF.

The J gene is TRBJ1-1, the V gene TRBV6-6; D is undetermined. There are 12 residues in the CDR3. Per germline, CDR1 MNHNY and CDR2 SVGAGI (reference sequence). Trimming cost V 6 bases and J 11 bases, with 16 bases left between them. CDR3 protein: CASRTDVGGAFF. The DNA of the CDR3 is TGTGCCAGCAGGACGGACGTCGGAGGGGCTTTCTTT.

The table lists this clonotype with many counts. The CDR3 bases are TGTGCCAGCAGCCGTGCTAGCGGGTACACCGGGGAGCTGTTTTTT. The encoded protein is CASSRASGYTGELFF. The rearrangement links TRBV12-3 or TRBV12-4 to TRBJ2-2; the match to TRBD2 covers 8 bases. The V gene end was trimmed by 6 bases and the J gene end by 3 bases; junction bases not matched to a gene: 6. The CDR3 extends over 15 amino acids.

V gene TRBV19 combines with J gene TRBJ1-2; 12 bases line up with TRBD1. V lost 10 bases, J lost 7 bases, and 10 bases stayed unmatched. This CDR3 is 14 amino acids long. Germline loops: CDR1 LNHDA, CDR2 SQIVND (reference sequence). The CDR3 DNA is TGTGCCACCCGGGGGACAGGGGGCGCAGGTGGCTACACCTTC. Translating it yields CATRGTGGAGGYTF.

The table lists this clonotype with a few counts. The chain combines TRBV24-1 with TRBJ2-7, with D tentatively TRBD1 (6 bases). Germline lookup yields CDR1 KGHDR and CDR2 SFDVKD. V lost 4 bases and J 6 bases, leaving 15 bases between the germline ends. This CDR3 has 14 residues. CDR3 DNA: TGTGCCACCAGTGAATCGGACAGTTTCAGCGAGCAGTACTTC. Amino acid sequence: CATSESDSFSEQYF.

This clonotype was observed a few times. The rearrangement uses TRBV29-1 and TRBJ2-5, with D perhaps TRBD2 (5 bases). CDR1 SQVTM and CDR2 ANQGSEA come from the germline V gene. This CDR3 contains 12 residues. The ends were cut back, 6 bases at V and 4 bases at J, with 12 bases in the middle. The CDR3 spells CSVILDGETQYF. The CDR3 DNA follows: TGCAGCGTCATACTAGATGGAGAGACCCAGTACTTC.

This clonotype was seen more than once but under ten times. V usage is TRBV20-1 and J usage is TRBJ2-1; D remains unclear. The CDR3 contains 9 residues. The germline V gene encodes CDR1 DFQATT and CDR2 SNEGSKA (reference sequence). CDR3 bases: TGCAGAGGAGTGCGAGAGCAGTTCTTC. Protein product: CRGVREQFF.

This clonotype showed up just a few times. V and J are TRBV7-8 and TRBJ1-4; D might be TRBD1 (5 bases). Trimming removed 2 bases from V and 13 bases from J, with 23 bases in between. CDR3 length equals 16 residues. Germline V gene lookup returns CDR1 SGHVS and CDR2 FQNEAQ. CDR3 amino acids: CASSLKAGAHGSGLFF. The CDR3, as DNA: TGTGCCAGCAGCTTAAAGGCTGGGGCTCACGGATCTGGACTGTTTTTT. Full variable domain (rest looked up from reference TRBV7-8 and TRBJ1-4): GAGVSQSPRYKVAKRGQDVALRCDPISGHVSLFWYQQALGQGPEFLTYFQNEAQLDKSGLPSDRFFAERPEGSVSTLKIQRTQQEDSAVYLCASSLKAGAHGSGLFFGSGTQLSVL.

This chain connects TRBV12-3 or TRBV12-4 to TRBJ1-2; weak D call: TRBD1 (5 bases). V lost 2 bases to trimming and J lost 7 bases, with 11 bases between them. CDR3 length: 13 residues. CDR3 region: CASSLLGVSGYTF. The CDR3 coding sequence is TGTGCCAGCAGTTTATTAGGGGTCTCTGGCTACACCTTC.

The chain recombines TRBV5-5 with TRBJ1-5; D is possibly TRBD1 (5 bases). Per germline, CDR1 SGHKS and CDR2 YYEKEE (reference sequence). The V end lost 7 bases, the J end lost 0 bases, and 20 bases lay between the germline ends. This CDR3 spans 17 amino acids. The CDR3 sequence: CASCRDGTSYSNQPQHF. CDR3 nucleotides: TGTGCCAGCTGCCGGGACGGAACCTCTTATAGCAATCAGCCCCAGCATTTT.